Sequencing of this T cell receptor (beta chain) was carried out in a study of blood T cell repertoires in COVID-19. Assay: immunoSEQ multiplex PCR; the TCRdb copy retains only in-frame clones and omits some. The sample consists of 150,000 to 200,000 clones, more than 75% of them appearing once. The CDR3 runs to 17 residues. Trimming cost V 3 bases and J 5 bases, with 20 bases left between them. Germline V gene data show CDR1 as LNHDA and CDR2 as SQIVND (reference sequence). The gene calls are TRBV19 and TRBJ1-5; D remains unclear. This clonotype originated in a man aged 35-49 years with active or convalescent COVID-19. The sequencing sample was made of peripheral blood. The CDR3 protein is CASSIFRPEPLYQPQHF. CDR3 in DNA: TGTGCCAGTAGTATTTTCCGCCCGGAGCCCCTCTATCAGCCCCAGCATTTT.